This TCR beta chain emerged from a study of radiotherapy plus CTLA-4 blockade in lung cancer. Findings and limits, study-wide: Best predicting response, reportedly, were early blood T cell clone dynamics, with interferon-beta.

V lost 11 bases and J lost 6; bases outside the gene matches: 12. CDR1 and CDR2 (germline): SGHVS, FQNEAQ. The CDR3 is 14 residues long. Details on this clone: The target antigen is unknown.

This table comes from immunoSEQ multiplex PCR, and its TCRdb copy is limited to in-frame clones, with some not included. Counted here are under 95,000 clones, roughly 80% occurring once; the ten biggest clones make up 0.79%. This chain uses TRBV7-8 with TRBJ2-2, with 7 bases lining up with TRBD1. Sequencing used peripheral blood, obtained from a patient treated with radiotherapy plus ipilimumab. This clonotype originated in a human donor with non-small cell lung cancer who had stable disease on radiotherapy plus ipilimumab. In nucleotides, the CDR3 is TGTGCCGGCACCCTGACAGGGATGGCCGGGGAGCTGTTTTTT. It encodes CAGTLTGMAGELFF. The variable domain in full, with the rest retrieved from reference TRBV7-8 and TRBJ2-2, is GAGVSQSPRYKVAKRGQDVALRCDPISGHVSLFWYQQALGQGPEFLTYFQNEAQLDKSGLPSDRFFAERPEGSVSTLKIQRTQQEDSAVYLCAGTLTGMAGELFFGEGSRLTVL.